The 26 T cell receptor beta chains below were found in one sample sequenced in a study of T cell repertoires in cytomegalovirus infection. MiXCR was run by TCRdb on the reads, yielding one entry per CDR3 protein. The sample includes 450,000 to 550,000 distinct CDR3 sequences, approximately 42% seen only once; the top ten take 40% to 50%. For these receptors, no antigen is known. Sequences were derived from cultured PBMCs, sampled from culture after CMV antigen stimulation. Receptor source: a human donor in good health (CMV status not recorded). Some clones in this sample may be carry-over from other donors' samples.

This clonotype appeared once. The CDR3 protein is CASRGLGRTGELFF. CDR3 nucleotide sequence: TGTGCCAGCAGGGGTTTGGGTCGTACCGGGGAGCTGTTTTTT. The rearrangement joins TRBV7-9 to TRBJ2-2; D is ambiguous. This CDR3 is built from 14 residues. The V and J ends lost 6 bases and 5 bases respectively, with 13 bases between them. Germline lookup yields CDR1 SEHNR and CDR2 FQNEAQ (reference sequence).

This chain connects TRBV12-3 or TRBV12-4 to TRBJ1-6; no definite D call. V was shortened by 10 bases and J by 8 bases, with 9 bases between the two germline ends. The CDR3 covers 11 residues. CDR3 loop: CAIGSDSPLHF. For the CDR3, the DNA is TGTGCCATCGGTAGTGATTCACCCCTCCACTTT.

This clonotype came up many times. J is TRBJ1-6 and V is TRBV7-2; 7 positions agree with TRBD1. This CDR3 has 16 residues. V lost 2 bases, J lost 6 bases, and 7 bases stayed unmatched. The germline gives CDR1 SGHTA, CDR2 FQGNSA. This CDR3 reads CASSLTGQSFNSPLHF. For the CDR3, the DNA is TGTGCCAGCAGCTTAACGGGACAGTCTTTTAATTCACCCCTCCACTTT. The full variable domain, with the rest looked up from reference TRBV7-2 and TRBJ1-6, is GAGVSQSPSNKVTEKGKDVELRCDPISGHTALYWYRQSLGQGLEFLIYFQGNSAPDKSGLPSDRFSAERTGGSVSTLTIQRTQQEDSAVYLCASSLTGQSFNSPLHFGNGTRLTVT.

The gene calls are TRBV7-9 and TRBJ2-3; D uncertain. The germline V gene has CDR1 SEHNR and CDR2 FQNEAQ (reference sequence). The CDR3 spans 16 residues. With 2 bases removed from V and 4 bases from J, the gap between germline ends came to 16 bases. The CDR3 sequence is CASSLSPVATADTQYF. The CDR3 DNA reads TGTGCCAGCAGCTTAAGTCCGGTCGCCACGGCAGATACGCAGTATTTT.

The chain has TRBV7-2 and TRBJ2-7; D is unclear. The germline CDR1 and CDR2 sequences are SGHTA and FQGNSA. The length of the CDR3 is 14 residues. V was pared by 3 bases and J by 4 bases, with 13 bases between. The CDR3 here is CASSFRGVPYEQYF. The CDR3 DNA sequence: TGTGCCAGCAGCTTCCGAGGTGTCCCATACGAGCAGTACTTC.

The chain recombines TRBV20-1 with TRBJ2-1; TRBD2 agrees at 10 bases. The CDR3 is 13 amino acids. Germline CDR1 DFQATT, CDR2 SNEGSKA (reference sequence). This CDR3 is CSYQRGGFNEQFF. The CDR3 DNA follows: TGCAGCTACCAGCGGGGGGGCTTTAATGAGCAGTTCTTC.

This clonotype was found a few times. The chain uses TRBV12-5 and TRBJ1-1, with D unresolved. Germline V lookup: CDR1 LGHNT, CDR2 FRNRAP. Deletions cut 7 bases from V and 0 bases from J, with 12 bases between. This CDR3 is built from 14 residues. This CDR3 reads CASAKDVMNTEAFF. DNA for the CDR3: TGTGCTAGTGCCAAGGACGTAATGAACACTGAAGCTTTCTTT.

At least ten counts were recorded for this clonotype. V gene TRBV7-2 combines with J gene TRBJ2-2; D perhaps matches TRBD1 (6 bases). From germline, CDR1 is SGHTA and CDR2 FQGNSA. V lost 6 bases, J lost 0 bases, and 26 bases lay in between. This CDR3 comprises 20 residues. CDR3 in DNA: TGTGCCAGCAGTTTTAACTTTTTTTACGGGACACCCGCGAACACCGGGGAGCTGTTTTTT. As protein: CASSFNFFYGTPANTGELFF.

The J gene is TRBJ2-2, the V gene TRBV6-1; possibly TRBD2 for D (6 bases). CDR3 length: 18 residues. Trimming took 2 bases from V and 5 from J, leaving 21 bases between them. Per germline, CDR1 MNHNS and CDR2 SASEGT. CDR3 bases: TGTGCCAGCAGTGAAACCTTCCCCGAGGGACTTTATACCGGGGAGCTGTTTTTT. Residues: CASSETFPEGLYTGELFF.

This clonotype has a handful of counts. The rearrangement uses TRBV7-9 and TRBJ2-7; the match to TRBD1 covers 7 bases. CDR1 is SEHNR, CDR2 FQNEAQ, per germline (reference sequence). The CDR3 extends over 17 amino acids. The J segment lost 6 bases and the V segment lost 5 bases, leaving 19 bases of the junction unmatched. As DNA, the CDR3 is TGTGCCAGCAGCCAAACGACAGGGACGAGCGGTCCGGGCGAGCAGTACTTC. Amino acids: CASSQTTGTSGPGEQYF.

The CDR3 DNA sequence: TGTGCCAGCACGGTCAGCGGGCCGGCGGAAAAACTGTTTTTT. It codes for CASTVSGPAEKLFF. This sequence joins TRBV6-2 or TRBV6-3 and TRBJ1-4; D is ambiguous. Germline V gene data show CDR1 as MNHEY and CDR2 as SVGEGT. Trimming stripped 7 bases from V and 8 bases from J, with 17 bases between. This CDR3 spans 14 amino acids.

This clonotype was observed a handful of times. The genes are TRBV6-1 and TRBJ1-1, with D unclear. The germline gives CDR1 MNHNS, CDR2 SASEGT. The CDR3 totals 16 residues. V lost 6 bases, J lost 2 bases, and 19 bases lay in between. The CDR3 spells CASRDRAVVGNTEAFF. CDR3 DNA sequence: TGTGCCAGCAGAGATAGGGCGGTGGTGGGTAACACTGAAGCTTTCTTT.

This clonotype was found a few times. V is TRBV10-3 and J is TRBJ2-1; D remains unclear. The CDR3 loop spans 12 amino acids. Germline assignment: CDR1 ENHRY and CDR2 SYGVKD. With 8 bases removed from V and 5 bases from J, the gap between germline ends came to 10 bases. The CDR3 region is CAIARQNNEQFF. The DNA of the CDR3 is TGTGCCATCGCCAGGCAGAACAATGAGCAGTTCTTC.

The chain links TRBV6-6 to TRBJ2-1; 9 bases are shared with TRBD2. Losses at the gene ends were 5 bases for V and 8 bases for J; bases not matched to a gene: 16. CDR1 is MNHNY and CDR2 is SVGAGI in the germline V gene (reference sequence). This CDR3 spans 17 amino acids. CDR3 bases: TGTGCCAGCAGTCCCTTTCGGGATAGCGGGAGTAGCGATGAGCAGTTCTTC. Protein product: CASSPFRDSGSSDEQFF.

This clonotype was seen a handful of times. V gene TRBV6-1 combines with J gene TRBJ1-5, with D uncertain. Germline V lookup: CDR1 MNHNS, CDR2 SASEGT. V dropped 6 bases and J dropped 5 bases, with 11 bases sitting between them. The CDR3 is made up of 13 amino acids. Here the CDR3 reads CASRRGKDQPQHF. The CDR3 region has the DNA TGTGCCAGCAGACGAGGGAAGGATCAGCCCCAGCATTTT.

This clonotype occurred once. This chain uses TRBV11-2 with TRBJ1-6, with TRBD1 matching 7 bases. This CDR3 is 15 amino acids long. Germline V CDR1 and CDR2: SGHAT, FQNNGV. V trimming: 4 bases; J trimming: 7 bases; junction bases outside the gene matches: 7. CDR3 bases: TGTGCCAGCAGCTCACCGCGCAGGGGGAATTCACCCCTCCACTTT. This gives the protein CASSSPRRGNSPLHF.

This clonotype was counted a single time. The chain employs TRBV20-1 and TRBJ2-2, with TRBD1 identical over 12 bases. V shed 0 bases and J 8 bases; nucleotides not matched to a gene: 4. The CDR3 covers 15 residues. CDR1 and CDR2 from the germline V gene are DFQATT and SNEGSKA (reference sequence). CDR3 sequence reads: CSARDGDRGLGELFF. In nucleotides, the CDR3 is TGCAGTGCTAGAGATGGGGACAGGGGGCTAGGGGAGCTGTTTTTT.

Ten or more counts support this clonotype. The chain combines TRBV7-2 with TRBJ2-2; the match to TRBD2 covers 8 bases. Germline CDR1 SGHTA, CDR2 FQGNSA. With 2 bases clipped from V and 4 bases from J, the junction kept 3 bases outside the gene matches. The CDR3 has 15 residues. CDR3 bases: TGTGCCAGCAGCTTATGGGCGGGAGGCACCGGGGAGCTGTTTTTT. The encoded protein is CASSLWAGGTGELFF.

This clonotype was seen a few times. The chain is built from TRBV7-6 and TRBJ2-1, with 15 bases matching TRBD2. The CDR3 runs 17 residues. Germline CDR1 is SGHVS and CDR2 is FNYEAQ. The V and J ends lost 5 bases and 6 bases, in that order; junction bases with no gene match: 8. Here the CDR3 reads CASSPTPGLAGGNEQFF. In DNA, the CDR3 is TGTGCCAGCAGCCCCACCCCGGGACTAGCGGGAGGCAATGAGCAGTTCTTC. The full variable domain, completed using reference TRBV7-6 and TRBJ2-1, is GAGVSQSPRYKVTKRGQDVALRCDPISGHVSLYWYRQALGQGPEFLTYFNYEAQQDKSGLPNDRFSAERPEGSISTLTIQRTEQRDSAMYRCASSPTPGLAGGNEQFFGPGTRLTVL.

CDR3 DNA: TGCGCCAGCAGCCTAGGAGGGGCGGACCTAACAGATACGCAGTATTTT. This gives the protein CASSLGGADLTDTQYF. V usage is TRBV4-1 and J usage is TRBJ2-3; tentative D call: TRBD2 (6 bases). Per germline, CDR1 MGHRA and CDR2 YSYEKL. Deletions cut 4 bases from V and 3 bases from J, with 17 bases between. This CDR3 comprises 16 residues.

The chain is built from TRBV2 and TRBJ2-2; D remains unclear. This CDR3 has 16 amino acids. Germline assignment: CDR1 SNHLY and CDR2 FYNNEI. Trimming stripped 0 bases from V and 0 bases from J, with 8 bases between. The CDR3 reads CASSEARASNTGELFF. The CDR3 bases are TGTGCCAGCAGTGAAGCGCGCGCGTCGAACACCGGGGAGCTGTTTTTT.

The CDR3 nucleotides are TGTGCCAGCAGCGACCTAGCGGGGCAAGAGACCCAGTACTTC. Amino acids: CASSDLAGQETQYF. The chain carries TRBV7-2 and TRBJ2-5, with 9 bases that match TRBD2. V lost 5 bases to trimming and J lost 2 bases; unmatched junction nucleotides: 3. Germline CDR1 reads SGHTA; CDR2 reads FQGNSA. CDR3 size: 14 residues. The full variable domain, its missing parts supplied by reference TRBV7-2 and TRBJ2-5, is GAGVSQSPSNKVTEKGKDVELRCDPISGHTALYWYRQSLGQGLEFLIYFQGNSAPDKSGLPSDRFSAERTGGSVSTLTIQRTQQEDSAVYLCASSDLAGQETQYFGPGTRLLVL.

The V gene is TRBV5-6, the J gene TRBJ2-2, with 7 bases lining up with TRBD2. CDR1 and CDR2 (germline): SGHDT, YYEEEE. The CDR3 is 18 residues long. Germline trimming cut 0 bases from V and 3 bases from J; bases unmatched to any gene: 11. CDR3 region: CASSLAAASGGYTGELFF. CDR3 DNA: TGTGCCAGCAGCTTGGCCGCGGCATCCGGGGGGTACACCGGGGAGCTGTTTTTT.

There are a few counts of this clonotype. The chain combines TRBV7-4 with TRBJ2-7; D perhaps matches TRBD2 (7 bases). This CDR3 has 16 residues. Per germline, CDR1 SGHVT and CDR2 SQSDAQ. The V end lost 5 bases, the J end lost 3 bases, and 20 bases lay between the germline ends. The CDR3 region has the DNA TGTGCCAGCAGCCCCGGGTGGGGGGGCGCCTACTACGAGCAGTACTTC. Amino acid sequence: CASSPGWGGAYYEQYF. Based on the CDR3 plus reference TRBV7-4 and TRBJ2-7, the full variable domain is GAGVSQSPRYKVAKRGRDVALRCDSISGHVTLYWYRQTLGQGSEVLTYSQSDAQRDKSGRPSGRFSAERPERSVSTLKIQRTEQGDSAVYLCASSPGWGGAYYEQYFGPGTRLTVT.

The CDR3 DNA sequence: TGTGCCAGCAGCAAACGACGGGTCACTAGCGGGGGCGGGTTAGAGACCCAGTACTTC. It translates to CASSKRRVTSGGGLETQYF. The V call is TRBV6-6, the J call TRBJ2-5; 11 bases align to TRBD2. The germline V gene encodes CDR1 MNHNY and CDR2 SVGAGI (reference sequence). The CDR3 spans 19 residues. V was pared by 6 bases and J by 4 bases, with 19 bases of the junction left unmatched.

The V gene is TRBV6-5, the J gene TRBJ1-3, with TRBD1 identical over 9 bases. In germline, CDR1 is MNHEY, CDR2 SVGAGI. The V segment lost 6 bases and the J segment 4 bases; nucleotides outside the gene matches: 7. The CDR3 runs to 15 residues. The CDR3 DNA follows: TGTGCCAGCAGCCCCCGGACAGGGGTCGGAAACACCATATATTTT. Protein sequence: CASSPRTGVGNTIYF.